Shown below are 21 T cell receptor beta chains from a single sample sequenced in a study of blood T cell repertoires in COVID-19 (dated by TCRdb to between 2020 and 2021). Preparation of the library involved the immunoSEQ multiplex PCR assay. The table comes from immuneACCESS by way of TCRdb, which keeps in-frame sequences with V and J called. Part of the clones is missing from these tables; in studies checked, under half for an unresolved V gene and the rest for unknown reasons. The sample profile shows fewer than 350,000 clones; 75% to 95% of them were found once. The top ten clonotypes cover about 6.8% of the sample. The sequenced sample consisted of peripheral blood. These TCRs come from a woman aged 25 to 39 with COVID-19, enrolled during active disease.

The J gene is TRBJ2-7, the V gene TRBV5-1, with TRBD2 matching over 12 bases. Germline CDR1 is SGHRS and CDR2 is YFSETQ. The CDR3 covers 16 residues. Losses at the gene ends were 4 bases for V and 0 bases for J; bases not matched to a gene: 5. The CDR3 is CASSRGLAGTSYEQYF. CDR3 DNA: TGCGCCAGCAGCAGAGGACTAGCGGGGACCTCCTACGAGCAGTACTTC.

The chain combines TRBV4-1 with TRBJ1-6; 7 bases align to TRBD1. CDR3 size: 19 residues. Germline trimming cut 1 base from V and 8 bases from J; bases unmatched to any gene: 17. Looked up from germline, CDR1 is MGHRA and CDR2 is YSYEKL. The CDR3 DNA reads TGCGCCAGCAGCCAAGCCCTAGGGACAGTTGATACCCTAGATTCACCCCTCCACTTT. Its protein product is CASSQALGTVDTLDSPLHF.

The chain is built from TRBV21-1 and TRBJ2-5; the table's D call TRBD2 went unverified against the DNA. TRBV21-1 has pseudogene status. This CDR3 comprises 18 residues. The CDR3 is CASSNCWRRDGLQETQYF. CDR3 DNA: TGTGCCAGCAGCAATTGTTGGAGGCGGGACGGACTCCAAGAGACCCAGTACTTC.

CDR3 region: CASSLGEVYNSPLHF. CDR3 DNA sequence: TGTGCCAGCAGCTTAGGGGAGGTCTATAATTCACCCCTCCACTTT. V and J are TRBV7-2 and TRBJ1-6; no clear D. This CDR3 contains 15 residues. Germline lookup yields CDR1 SGHTA and CDR2 FQGNSA. V was clipped by 1 base and J by 3 bases, with 7 bases between them.

This chain links TRBV10-3 with TRBJ1-6; 7 positions match TRBD1. In germline, CDR1 is ENHRY, CDR2 SYGVKD. The CDR3 is 15 amino acids. Trimming at V came to 0 bases and at J to 9 bases, leaving 5 bases not matched to a gene. CDR3 sequence: CAISESEGDSSPLHF. The CDR3 DNA is TGTGCCATCAGTGAGTCCGAGGGGGACAGTTCACCCCTCCACTTT.

V gene TRBV14 combines with J gene TRBJ2-7; D is possibly TRBD2 (5 bases). The CDR3 has 15 amino acids. Germline V lookup: CDR1 SGHDN, CDR2 FVKESK. Deletions cut 1 base from V and 2 bases from J, with 12 bases between. DNA of the CDR3: TGTGCCAGCAGCCAAGGGACTGGAAAGACCTACGAGCAGTACTTC. Translation: CASSQGTGKTYEQYF.

This clone was found once. J is TRBJ1-3 and V is TRBV30; D remains unclear. This CDR3 has 13 amino acids. CDR1 and CDR2 (germline): GTSNPN, SVGIG (reference sequence). The V end lost 2 bases, the J end lost 2 bases, and 7 bases lay between the germline ends. The CDR3 DNA is TGTGCCTGGAGTAGGAGTCCTGGAAACACCATATATTTT. Translated, it gives CAWSRSPGNTIYF.

CDR3 amino acids: CASSLGKGLDSYNEQFF. For the CDR3, the DNA is TGTGCCAGCAGCCTAGGTAAGGGACTAGACTCCTACAATGAGCAGTTCTTC. V usage is TRBV7-2 and J usage is TRBJ2-1; 8 nucleotides line up with TRBD2. V lost 5 bases, J lost 0 bases, and 9 bases stayed unmatched. CDR1 and CDR2 from the germline V gene are SGHTA and FQGNSA. CDR3 size: 17 residues.

This chain connects TRBV7-2 to TRBJ2-7; 7 bases are shared with TRBD1. This CDR3 contains 13 residues. Germline CDR1 is SGHTA and CDR2 is FQGNSA. Losses at the gene ends were 5 bases for V and 1 base for J; bases not matched to a gene: 2. The CDR3 DNA reads TGTGCCAGCAGCCGACAGGGTTCCTACGAGCAGTACTTC. It specifies CASSRQGSYEQYF.

This clone appeared a single time. The V call is TRBV28, the J call TRBJ1-2; D uncertain. Trimming stripped 3 bases from V and 3 bases from J, with 5 bases between. This CDR3 contains 12 residues. Germline V CDR1 and CDR2: MDHEN, SYDVKM. The CDR3 is CASSLQDYGYTF. CDR3 bases: TGTGCCAGCAGTTTGCAGGACTATGGCTACACCTTC.

The V and J genes are TRBV24-1 and TRBJ2-7, with 7 positions matching TRBD1. The length of the CDR3 is 15 residues. Germline CDR1 is KGHDR and CDR2 is SFDVKD. V lost 4 bases to trimming and J lost 6 bases; unmatched junction nucleotides: 11. CDR3 sequence (DNA): TGTGCCACCAGTGACGCCGGGACAGCGGACTCCGAGCAGTACTTC. Translated: CATSDAGTADSEQYF.

This chain uses TRBV3-1 (or the pseudogene TRBV3-2) with TRBJ1-2; D may be TRBD1 (5 bases). V was pared by 4 bases and J by 4 bases, with 13 bases between. This CDR3 region has 14 residues. Germline CDR1 and CDR2: LGHDT and YNNKEL (reference sequence). The chain's CDR3 is CASSLVGVSYGYTF. The CDR3 region has the DNA TGTGCCAGCAGCCTAGTAGGGGTATCCTATGGCTACACCTTC.

The chain carries TRBV5-6 and TRBJ1-1, with 7 bases matching TRBD1. In germline, CDR1 is SGHDT, CDR2 YYEEEE. CDR3 size: 14 residues. V shed 4 bases, J shed 1 base, and the junction held 4 bases outside the gene matches. The CDR3 coding sequence is TGTGCCAGCAGCGCCCGGGACAGGAACACTGAAGCTTTCTTT. Residues: CASSARDRNTEAFF.

The rearrangement links TRBV2 to TRBJ1-1, with 9 bases that match TRBD1. Trimming removed 8 bases from V and 5 bases from J; junction bases left unmatched: 18. Germline CDR1 reads SNHLY; CDR2 reads FYNNEI. The CDR3 extends over 17 amino acids. CDR3 coding DNA: TGTGCCAGCGTGCATAGGGGACAGGGTGTATTCGGGACTGAAGCTTTCTTT. It codes for CASVHRGQGVFGTEAFF. Full variable domain (missing parts from reference TRBV2 and TRBJ1-1): EPEVTQTPSHQVTQMGQEVILRCVPISNHLYFYWYRQILGQKVEFLVSFYNNEISEKSEIFDDQFSVERPDGSNFTLKIRSTKLEDSAMYFCASVHRGQGVFGTEAFFGQGTRLTVV.

CDR3 DNA sequence: TGTGCCAGCAGCGTAGGGCTAGGGGCGGAGACCCAGTACTTC. It specifies CASSVGLGAETQYF. This chain links TRBV9 with TRBJ2-5, with a weak D call TRBD1 (5 bases). Germline loops: CDR1 SGDLS, CDR2 YYNGEE. The CDR3 sequence is 14 residues long. With 0 bases removed from V and 5 bases from J, the gap between germline ends came to 11 bases.

The rearrangement uses TRBV5-1 and TRBJ1-1; D is ambiguous. The CDR3 has 13 residues. V was trimmed by 0 bases and J by 1 base, leaving 4 bases between them. Germline CDR1 reads SGHRS; CDR2 reads YFSETQ. Here the CDR3 reads CASSLAWNTEAFF. Here the CDR3 DNA reads TGCGCCAGCAGCTTGGCCTGGAACACTGAAGCTTTCTTT.

The CDR3 loop is CATSDLRTGGSSDTQYF. For the CDR3, the DNA is TGTGCCACCAGTGATTTGCGGACAGGGGGTAGTTCGGATACGCAGTATTTT. The chain has TRBV24-1 and TRBJ2-3; 10 bases are shared with TRBD1. With V trimmed by 0 bases and J by 6 bases, 8 bases remained unmatched. The CDR3 runs to 17 residues. Looked up from germline, CDR1 is KGHDR and CDR2 is SFDVKD.

This rearrangement joins TRBV3-1 (or the pseudogene TRBV3-2) to TRBJ2-3; a weak D match, TRBD2 (5 bases). This CDR3 contains 13 residues. Germline V gives CDR1 LGHDT, CDR2 YNNKEL (reference sequence). V lost 0 bases to trimming and J lost 8 bases, with 9 bases between them. CDR3 nucleotide sequence: TGTGCCAGCAGCCAAGAGGGTCGGGGTACGCAGTATTTT. Its protein is CASSQEGRGTQYF.

The chain has TRBV7-2 and TRBJ1-2, with TRBD1 matching 8 bases. The trim removed 1 base at V and 9 bases at J, leaving 4 bases unmatched. Germline CDR1 is SGHTA and CDR2 is FQGNSA. The CDR3 loop spans 13 amino acids. In DNA form, the CDR3 reads TGTGCCAGCAGCTTAGAACAGGGGGGTCGCTACACCTTC. This translates into CASSLEQGGRYTF.

The chain links TRBV29-1 to TRBJ2-3; weak D call: TRBD1 (6 bases). The V end lost 6 bases, the J end lost 6 bases, and 16 bases lay between the germline ends. The CDR3 spans 13 residues. The germline V gene encodes CDR1 SQVTM and CDR2 ANQGSEA. The CDR3 DNA follows: TGCAGCGTGGGGGCCAACCTTCGGGATACGCAGTATTTT. It translates to CSVGANLRDTQYF.

This chain links TRBV5-1 with TRBJ2-6; no reliable D call. CDR3 length equals 16 residues. V shed 4 bases and J shed 0 bases, with 11 bases lying between them. Germline values: CDR1 SGHRS, CDR2 YFSETQ. The CDR3: CASSPRQSSGANVLTF. The CDR3 region has the DNA TGCGCCAGCAGCCCCAGGCAATCCTCTGGGGCCAACGTCCTGACTTTC. Filled out from reference TRBV5-1 and TRBJ2-6, the complete variable domain reads KAGVTQTPRYLIKTRGQQVTLSCSPISGHRSVSWYQQTPGQGLQFLFEYFSETQRNKGNFPGRFSGRQFSNSRSEMNVSTLELGDSALYLCASSPRQSSGANVLTFGAGSRLTVL.